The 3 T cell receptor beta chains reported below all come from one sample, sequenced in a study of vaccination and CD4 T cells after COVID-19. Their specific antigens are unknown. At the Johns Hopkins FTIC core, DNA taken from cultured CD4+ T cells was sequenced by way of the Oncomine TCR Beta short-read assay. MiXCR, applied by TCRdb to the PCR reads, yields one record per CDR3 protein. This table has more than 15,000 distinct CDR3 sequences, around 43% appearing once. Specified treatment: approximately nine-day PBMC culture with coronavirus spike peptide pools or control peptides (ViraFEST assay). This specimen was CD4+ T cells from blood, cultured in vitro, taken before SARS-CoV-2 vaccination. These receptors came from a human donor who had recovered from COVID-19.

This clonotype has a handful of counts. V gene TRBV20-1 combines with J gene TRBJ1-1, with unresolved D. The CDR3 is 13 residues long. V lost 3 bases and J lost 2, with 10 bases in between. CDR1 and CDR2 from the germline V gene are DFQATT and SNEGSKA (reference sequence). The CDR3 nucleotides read TGCAGTGCTAGCGGGTCGCCTAACACTGAAGCTTTCTTT. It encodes CSASGSPNTEAFF.

The CDR3 loop is CASSSGQYYGYTF. DNA for the CDR3: TGTGCCAGCAGCTCTGGACAGTACTATGGCTACACCTTC. The rearrangement uses TRBV7-9 and TRBJ1-2; possible D gene TRBD1, 6 bases. The germline V gene has CDR1 SEHNR and CDR2 FQNEAQ (reference sequence). This CDR3 is built from 13 residues. V lost 4 bases and J 3 bases, leaving 9 bases between the germline ends.

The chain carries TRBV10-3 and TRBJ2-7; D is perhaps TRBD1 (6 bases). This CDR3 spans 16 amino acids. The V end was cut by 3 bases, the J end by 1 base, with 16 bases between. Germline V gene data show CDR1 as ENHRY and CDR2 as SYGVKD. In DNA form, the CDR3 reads TGTGCCATCAGTGACGAGTCGCAGGGGCCTTCCTACGAGCAGTACTTC. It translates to CAISDESQGPSYEQYF.